The 27 T cell receptor beta chains reported below all come from one sample, sequenced in a study of regulatory T cells in long-lasting Graves disease (dated by TCRdb to the early 2020s). Explained via the paper, the time point label denotes: persistent/refractory GD, antithyroid drugs over 5 years with positive TRAb. For both TCR sequencing and RNA sequencing, RNA was extracted from PBMCs using TRIzol. Library preparation was by multiplex PCR. The instrument was an Illumina HiSeq 4000. TCR beta libraries were built with iRepertoire HTBI primers and Arm-PCR amplification of CDR3 regions. Using fastp at Q25 and MiXCR, TCRdb reprocessed the public reads and kept productive beta chains. Every CDR3 protein is listed once, alongside the most common genes and DNA of its rows. The sample table lists hundreds of thousands of distinct CDR3 sequences, around 20% of them with a count of one. The ten largest clones capture 14% of the sample.

This material consisted of peripheral blood mononuclear cells (PBMCs), taken when the disease was refractory, from a patient treated with antithyroid drugs. The source is a female donor with Graves disease.

This clonotype was recorded at least ten times. The rearrangement uses TRBV12-3 or TRBV12-4 and TRBJ2-6; D unclear. Trimming took 3 bases from V and 0 from J, leaving 9 bases between them. The CDR3 runs 16 residues. CDR3 sequence (DNA): TGTGCCAGCAGTTTTGACCTTCCCTCTGGGGCCAACGTCCTGACTTTC. The encoded protein is CASSFDLPSGANVLTF.

The genes are TRBV3-1 and TRBJ2-1; D is possibly TRBD2 (7 bases). Germline loops: CDR1 LGHDT, CDR2 YNNKEL (reference sequence). V shed 1 base and J shed 2 bases, with 12 bases lying between them. The CDR3 is 16 residues long. The CDR3 reads CASSQVTGRAYNEQFF. The CDR3 DNA reads as TGTGCCAGCAGCCAAGTTACAGGGAGGGCCTACAATGAGCAGTTCTTC.

This clonotype was observed at least ten times. The chain has TRBV2 and TRBJ1-2; TRBD1 might be the D (5 bases). V gave up 2 bases and J gave up 3 bases, with 31 bases separating them. The CDR3 covers 21 residues. Germline V gives CDR1 SNHLY, CDR2 FYNNEI. CDR3: CASSEHAPKKSRDGPYYGYTF. CDR3 coding DNA: TGTGCCAGCAGTGAACACGCTCCTAAAAAATCACGGGACGGACCTTACTATGGCTACACCTTC.

This clonotype was counted between two and nine times. The chain links TRBV15 to TRBJ2-5; 9 nucleotides agree with TRBD2. With V trimmed by 8 bases and J by 5 bases, 6 bases remained unmatched. Germline V lookup: CDR1 LNHNV, CDR2 YYDKDF (reference sequence). The CDR3 runs 13 residues. CDR3 bases: TGTGCCACCTCGGGACTAGCAGGGGAGACCCAGTACTTC. It encodes CATSGLAGETQYF. Full variable domain (missing parts from reference TRBV15 and TRBJ2-5): DAMVIQNPRYQVTQFGKPVTLSCSQTLNHNVMYWYQQKSSQAPKLLFHYYDKDFNNEADTPDNFQSRRPNTSFCFLDIRSPGLGDTAMYLCATSGLAGETQYFGPGTRLLVL.

This clonotype was found many times. CDR3 in DNA: TGTGCCAGCAGCCTCCGGACGGACATCTACGAGCAGTACTTC. Its translation is CASSLRTDIYEQYF. V gene TRBV28 combines with J gene TRBJ2-7, with D possibly being TRBD1 (5 bases). Germline CDR1 reads MDHEN; CDR2 reads SYDVKM. V was clipped by 6 bases and J by 3 bases, with 15 bases between them. The CDR3 extends over 14 amino acids.

This clonotype was recorded only once. V gene TRBV9 combines with J gene TRBJ1-1; D is unresolved. V was shortened by 0 bases and J by 3 bases, with 6 bases between the two germline ends. The CDR3 spans 13 residues. CDR1 and CDR2 from the germline V gene are SGDLS and YYNGEE. The CDR3, as DNA: TGTGCCAGCAGCGTAGGGGTGGACACTGAAGCTTTCTTT. Its protein is CASSVGVDTEAFF.

This clonotype was recorded a few times. This chain uses TRBV28 with TRBJ2-2; D uncertain. CDR3 size: 12 residues. V was cut by 7 bases and J by 4 bases, with 7 bases left in between. Germline V gene sequence: CDR1 MDHEN, CDR2 SYDVKM. The CDR3 region has the DNA TGTGCCAGCATGGTCTCCACCGGGGAGCTGTTTTTT. Translating it yields CASMVSTGELFF.

This clonotype was counted at least ten times. The chain recombines TRBV11-2 with TRBJ1-2; D unresolved. V was trimmed by 5 bases and J by 4 bases, leaving 8 bases between them. The germline gives CDR1 SGHAT, CDR2 FQNNGV. The CDR3 runs 12 residues. The CDR3 reads CASSLGRYGYTF. The CDR3 bases are TGTGCCAGCAGCCTTGGACGCTATGGCTACACCTTC.

This clonotype was seen many times. V gene TRBV3-1 combines with J gene TRBJ2-7; no reliable D call. The CDR3 spans 14 residues. Per the germline V gene, CDR1 is LGHDT and CDR2 is YNNKEL (reference sequence). V dropped 4 bases and J dropped 3 bases, with 13 bases sitting between them. The CDR3: CASSPVNGFYEQYF. CDR3 DNA sequence: TGTGCCAGCAGCCCGGTGAACGGATTCTACGAGCAGTACTTC.

This clonotype has ten or more counts. The chain combines TRBV6-2 or TRBV6-3 with TRBJ2-7; the match to TRBD1 covers 9 bases. Per germline, CDR1 MNHEY and CDR2 SVGEGT. J lost 6 bases, V lost 2 bases, and 5 bases had no gene match. The CDR3 is 14 amino acids. The CDR3 DNA reads as TGTGCCAGCAGTTACACTGGGACAGGGTCCGAGCAGTACTTC. As protein: CASSYTGTGSEQYF.

On this clonotype itself: One base separates it from a far larger clone, so it is likely a read error. The V gene is TRBV12-3 or TRBV12-4, the J gene TRBJ2-7; D ambiguous. The CDR3 has 11 amino acids. CDR3 sequence (DNA): TGTGCCAGCAGTTTATTGTACGAGCGGTACTTC. Its translation is CASSLLYERYF.

This clonotype was seen many times. The chain links TRBV2 to TRBJ2-6; D is uncertain. CDR1 and CDR2 (germline): SNHLY, FYNNEI. The CDR3 spans 14 residues. V lost 8 bases, J lost 2 bases, and 10 bases lay in between. CDR3 DNA sequence: TGTGCCAGCCGAACGGGCACTGGGGCCAACGTCCTGACTTTC. Its protein product is CASRTGTGANVLTF.

This clonotype has ten or more counts. The chain has TRBV6-2 or TRBV6-3 and TRBJ2-7; the match to TRBD1 covers 10 bases. Looked up from germline, CDR1 is MNHEY and CDR2 is SVGEGT. V was pared by 5 bases and J by 3 bases, with 7 bases of the junction left unmatched. This CDR3 is 15 amino acids long. CDR3 nucleotides: TGTGCCAGCAGTCCCCGGGACAGGGGTTTCTACGAGCAGTACTTC. This translates into CASSPRDRGFYEQYF.

There are a few counts of this clonotype. The chain employs TRBV6-5 and TRBJ2-7; possible D gene TRBD2, 6 bases. Germline CDR1 reads MNHEY; CDR2 reads SVGAGI. The V end was cut by 2 bases, the J end by 5 bases, with 10 bases between. There are 13 residues in the CDR3. CDR3 residues: CASSYERVDEQYF. The CDR3 DNA reads TGTGCCAGCAGTTACGAGCGGGTTGACGAGCAGTACTTC.

The chain carries TRBV3-1 and TRBJ1-3; 7 bases align to TRBD1. The CDR3 sequence is 15 residues long. Unmatched junction bases numbered 11, after V lost 7 bases and J lost 5 bases. Per the germline V gene, CDR1 is LGHDT and CDR2 is YNNKEL (reference sequence). The CDR3 sequence: CASTPRGQIRNTIYF. CDR3 bases: TGTGCCAGCACCCCTAGGGGACAGATAAGAAACACCATATATTTT.

This chain connects TRBV20-1 to TRBJ2-7, with TRBD2 matching over 7 bases. The ends lost 0 bases at V and 5 bases at J; junction bases unmatched: 16. The length of the CDR3 is 17 residues. The V gene's germline CDR1 is DFQATT and CDR2 SNEGSKA (reference sequence). The CDR3 bases are TGCAGTGCTAGAGATGCGGGAGTACGACGTATAGTCGACGAGCAGTACTTC. Translating gives CSARDAGVRRIVDEQYF.

This clonotype was seen at least ten times. V gene TRBV15 combines with J gene TRBJ2-2; D not certain. Germline assignment: CDR1 LNHNV and CDR2 YYDKDF (reference sequence). Trimming pared 0 bases from V and 5 bases from J, leaving 4 bases between. There are 13 residues in the CDR3. The CDR3 loop reads CATSRDGTGELFF. The CDR3 nucleotides read TGTGCCACCAGCAGAGATGGTACCGGGGAGCTGTTTTTT.

This clonotype came up a few times. The genes are TRBV27 and TRBJ2-1; D is uncertain. CDR3 length: 13 amino acids. Trimming stripped 8 bases from V and 15 bases from J, with 23 bases between. Germline loops: CDR1 MNHEY, CDR2 SMNVEV (reference sequence). As DNA, the CDR3 is TGTGCCAGCTCCCTCTACGCCGGGTATTCCCGGTTCTTC. Translation: CASSLYAGYSRFF.

At least ten counts were recorded for this clonotype. The chain joins TRBV27 to TRBJ2-2, with no clear D. This CDR3 is 13 amino acids long. V was pared by 3 bases and J by 6 bases, with 8 bases between. Per germline, CDR1 MNHEY and CDR2 SMNVEV (reference sequence). The CDR3 region is CASSFDMPGELFF. For the CDR3, the DNA is TGTGCCAGCAGTTTTGATATGCCCGGGGAGCTGTTTTTT.

The V and J genes are TRBV4-1 and TRBJ1-2; D remains ambiguous. The V and J ends lost 0 bases and 4 bases respectively, with 18 bases between them. The germline gives CDR1 MGHRA, CDR2 YSYEKL. The CDR3 loop spans 17 amino acids. The CDR3, as DNA: TGCGCCAGCAGCCAAGATCTTACGTCTCCTGTAATCTATGGCTACACCTTC. This gives the protein CASSQDLTSPVIYGYTF.

This rearrangement joins TRBV30 to TRBJ2-2; D is uncertain. The CDR3 has 14 amino acids. Trimming removed 0 bases at V and 1 base at J, with 6 bases between. The germline V gene has CDR1 GTSNPN and CDR2 SVGIG (reference sequence). The CDR3 region has the DNA TGTGCCTGGAGTGTAGTGGAGAACACCGGGGAGCTGTTTTTT. The encoded protein is CAWSVVENTGELFF.

V and J are TRBV7-2 and TRBJ2-7, with TRBD2 identical over 10 bases. The CDR3 has 15 amino acids. The trim removed 4 bases at V and 3 bases at J, leaving 6 bases unmatched. The germline gives CDR1 SGHTA, CDR2 FQGNSA. CDR3 region: CASSSASGSYYEQYF. The CDR3 coding sequence is TGTGCCAGCAGCTCAGCTAGCGGGAGCTACTACGAGCAGTACTTC.

This clonotype was picked up a small number of times. The V and J genes are TRBV2 and TRBJ2-3, with 7 positions matching TRBD1. This CDR3 region has 14 residues. CDR1 and CDR2 (germline): SNHLY, FYNNEI. V was clipped by 6 bases and J by 6 bases; unmatched bases: 9. The DNA for the CDR3 is TGTGCCAGCAGCGTGGGACAGTCAGTGGATACGCAGTATTTT. Its translation is CASSVGQSVDTQYF.

This clonotype was counted ten times or more. V and J are TRBV28 and TRBJ1-1, with TRBD1 as a possible D gene (6 bases). The V gene's germline CDR1 is MDHEN and CDR2 SYDVKM. Trimming took off 6 bases at V and 7 bases at J, with 12 bases between the two ends. The CDR3 extends over 12 amino acids. As DNA, the CDR3 is TGTGCCAGCAGACAGGGTCGGGGTGAAGCTTTCTTT. It yields the protein CASRQGRGEAFF.

The sample holds many counts of this clonotype. V is TRBV24-1 and J is TRBJ1-1, with a possible D match to TRBD1 (6 bases). V was pared by 2 bases and J by 7 bases, with 10 bases between. In germline, CDR1 is KGHDR, CDR2 SFDVKD. This CDR3 is 13 amino acids long. In DNA, the CDR3 is TGTGCCACCAGTGATTCCGGACAGCTTGAAGCTTTCTTT. Translated: CATSDSGQLEAFF.

The CDR3 here is CAWSVAGGSYEQYF. The CDR3 coding sequence is TGTGCCTGGAGTGTAGCGGGAGGTTCCTACGAGCAGTACTTC. The chain combines TRBV30 with TRBJ2-7; 9 bases are shared with TRBD2. Trimming took 0 bases from V and 1 from J; bases not matched to a gene: 1. The CDR3 sequence is 14 residues long. The germline gives CDR1 GTSNPN, CDR2 SVGIG (reference sequence).

This clonotype was picked up a small number of times. At one of its ends the junction is not consistent with the germline gene, which may arise from a read error. The chain carries TRBV20-1 and TRBJ2-7, with D possibly called TRBD1 or TRBD2 (5 bases each). The CDR3 loop spans 14 amino acids. Germline loops: CDR1 DFQATT, CDR2 SNEGSKA (reference sequence). CDR3 amino acids: CSAREGPNTYEQYF. CDR3 nucleotide sequence: TGCAGTGCTCGAGAGGGGCCGAACACCTACGAGCAGTACTTC.